The entry below describes one T cell receptor beta chain. The target antigen is unknown. At one end the junction does not follow the germline gene, possibly because of a read error. The data originate from a study of blood T cells in healthy people across ages. A J-beta primer mix and a sample-barcoded 5' primer were used in a second PCR of about 6 to 12 cycles. TCRdb called the 5' RACE reads again in MiXCR, with one record for every CDR3 protein. The sample records about 760,000 distinct CDR3 sequences, roughly 50% being singletons. This CDR3 is built from 15 residues. Germline assignment: CDR1 MDHEN and CDR2 SYDVKM. General observations from the study: Naive and antigen-experienced cells could not be conclusively compared, given unsorted PBMCs. Roughly linear age-related decline in beta diversity appeared, significant by age about 40.

This receptor was obtained from a man aged 40-49 years in good health. The sample was blood. The chain employs TRBV28 and TRBJ2-7; the match to TRBD2 covers 7 bases. CDR3 in amino acids: CAGSLTAGVSYEQYF. As DNA, the CDR3 is TGTGCCGGCAGTTTAACGGCGGGAGTCTCCTACGAGCAGTACTTC.